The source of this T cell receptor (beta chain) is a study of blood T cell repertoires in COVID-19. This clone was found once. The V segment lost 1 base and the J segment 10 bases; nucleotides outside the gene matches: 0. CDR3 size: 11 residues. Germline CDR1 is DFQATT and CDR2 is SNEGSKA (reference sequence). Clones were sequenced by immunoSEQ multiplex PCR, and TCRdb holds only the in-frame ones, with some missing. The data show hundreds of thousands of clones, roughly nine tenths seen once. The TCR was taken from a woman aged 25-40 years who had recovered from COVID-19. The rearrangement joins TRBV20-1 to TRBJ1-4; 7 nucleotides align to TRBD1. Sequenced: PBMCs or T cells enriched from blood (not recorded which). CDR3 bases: TGCAGTGCTAGAGGACAGGGAAAACTGTTTTTT. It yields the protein CSARGQGKLFF.